This T cell receptor beta chain came from a study of T cells in Graves' hyperthyroidism and ophthalmopathy. Germline V CDR1 and CDR2: SGDLS, YYNGEE. The CDR3 runs 14 residues. Trimming left V 4 bases short and J 2 bases short, with 12 bases between. The source material, RNA transcripts, was used to amplify TCR beta CDR3 regions. In the first-round RT-PCR of the TCR CDR3, the HTBI primer set was used. From the multiplex PCR reads, TCRdb called clonotypes with MiXCR, one entry per CDR3 protein. The sample lists about 380,000 distinct CDR3 sequences, less than 20% occurring once. The sequence was collected from a young man with Graves' ophthalmopathy. The chain joins TRBV9 to TRBJ1-1; TRBD1 is a possible D gene (6 bases). The sequenced material came from blood. The CDR3 protein is CASSRDIRNTEAFF. For the CDR3, the DNA is TGTGCCAGCAGCCGGGACATTCGAAACACTGAAGCTTTCTTT.